The 26 T cell receptor beta chains in this list originate from one sample, sequenced in a study of blood T cells in healthy people across ages. Next came a second PCR, run for roughly 6 to 11 cycles, which used a sample-barcoded 5' primer along with a J-beta primer mix. From the 5' RACE reads, TCRdb called clonotypes with MiXCR, one entry per CDR3 protein. The sample comprises 1 million or so distinct CDR3 sequences, almost 25% of which are singletons, and approximately 0.71% rests with the top ten. This sample was also put to use in a study of T cells of mothers and their children.

Sequencing was done on a sample of blood. The source is a girl aged 2-10 years in good health.

The gene calls are TRBV10-3 and TRBJ1-2, with D unresolved. The CDR3 has 13 amino acids. Trimming left V 2 bases short and J 4 bases short, with 8 bases between. Germline assignment: CDR1 ENHRY and CDR2 SYGVKD. CDR3 bases: TGTGCCATCAGTGAGGGGTTCTTCTATGGCTACACCTTC. Its translation: CAISEGFFYGYTF.

In DNA form, the CDR3 reads TGTGCCAGCAGCTTAGACGAGATGAACACTGAAGCTTTCTTT. It translates to CASSLDEMNTEAFF. This sequence joins TRBV7-8 and TRBJ1-1, with D hard to call. Deletions cut 1 base from V and 0 bases from J, with 6 bases between. The CDR3 contains 14 residues. The germline V gene has CDR1 SGHVS and CDR2 FQNEAQ.

This clonotype was picked up many times. This chain uses TRBV12-3 or TRBV12-4 with TRBJ2-5, with 10 positions matching TRBD1. The CDR3 extends over 15 amino acids. Trimming removed 5 bases from V and 7 bases from J; junction bases left unmatched: 10. The CDR3 nucleotides are TGTGCCAGCAGTCTCTGGGGGACAGGGGACTTGACCCAGTACTTC. Its translation: CASSLWGTGDLTQYF.

There are a few counts of this clonotype. V is TRBV12-3 or TRBV12-4 and J is TRBJ2-4; D could derive from TRBD1 or TRBD2 (5 bases each). The CDR3 has 14 amino acids. V shed 7 bases and J shed 0 bases, with 10 bases lying between them. CDR3 in amino acids: CASNRGLAKNIQYF. CDR3 coding DNA: TGTGCCAGCAACCGGGGCTTAGCCAAAAACATTCAGTACTTC.

The chain employs TRBV29-1 and TRBJ2-5; D perhaps matches TRBD2 (6 bases). From germline, CDR1 is SQVTM and CDR2 ANQGSEA. The CDR3 extends over 13 amino acids. The V end lost 4 bases, the J end lost 2 bases, and 11 bases lay between the germline ends. CDR3 region: CSVGTGVQETQYF. In DNA, the CDR3 is TGCAGCGTTGGGACGGGGGTTCAAGAGACCCAGTACTTC.

This chain connects TRBV11-2 to TRBJ1-4; D call uncertain. CDR1 is SGHAT and CDR2 is FQNNGV in the germline V gene. This CDR3 has 13 residues. Trimming shortened V by 3 bases and J by 5 bases, and 7 bases separated the two germline ends. CDR3 protein: CASSLRRNEKLFF. The DNA for the CDR3 is TGTGCCAGCAGCTTGAGGCGAAATGAAAAACTGTTTTTT.

This clonotype was observed a handful of times. The chain employs TRBV5-1 and TRBJ2-2; 9 bases align to TRBD2. The CDR3 has 16 amino acids. Germline V gene sequence: CDR1 SGHRS, CDR2 YFSETQ. V gave up 0 bases and J gave up 6 bases; unmatched junction bases: 6. The CDR3 nucleotides read TGCGCCAGCAGCTTGGTCGCGGGAGGGCCGGCCGGGGAGCTGTTTTTT. It translates to CASSLVAGGPAGELFF. Variable domain in full (rest from reference TRBV5-1 and TRBJ2-2): KAGVTQTPRYLIKTRGQQVTLSCSPISGHRSVSWYQQTPGQGLQFLFEYFSETQRNKGNFPGRFSGRQFSNSRSEMNVSTLELGDSALYLCASSLVAGGPAGELFFGEGSRLTVL.

Only a few counts were recorded for this clonotype. The chain joins TRBV29-1 to TRBJ2-6; D not certain. V was cut by 7 bases and J by 1 base, with 8 bases left in between. Germline-derived CDR1 and CDR2 are SQVTM and ANQGSEA. The CDR3 consists of 13 residues. The CDR3 spells CSGAVSGANVLTF. In DNA, the CDR3 is TGCAGCGGGGCGGTATCTGGGGCCAACGTCCTGACTTTC.

This clonotype appeared a few times. This chain uses TRBV6-2 or TRBV6-3 with TRBJ1-2; D not certain. The CDR3 covers 14 residues. The germline CDR1 and CDR2 sequences are MNHEY and SVGEGT. Trimming shortened V by 5 bases and J by 8 bases, and 18 bases separated the two germline ends. CDR3 in amino acids: CASSPERTAGGYTF. The CDR3 DNA follows: TGTGCCAGCAGTCCGGAGCGGACTGCGGGAGGCTACACCTTC.

The chain carries TRBV5-1 and TRBJ2-5; D is ambiguous. V gave up 0 bases and J gave up 4 bases, with 7 bases separating them. Germline V CDR1 and CDR2: SGHRS, YFSETQ. This CDR3 has 13 amino acids. This chain's CDR3 is CASSLDYGETQYF. The DNA for the CDR3 is TGCGCCAGCAGCTTGGACTATGGAGAGACCCAGTACTTC.

The sample holds a few counts of this clonotype. The CDR3 spells CASSERDRASYEQYF. CDR3 in DNA: TGTGCCAGCAGTGAACGGGACAGGGCCTCCTACGAGCAGTACTTC. The chain joins TRBV25-1 to TRBJ2-1; 9 bases line up with TRBD1. The better agreement between TRBJ2-7 and the DNA end casts doubt on the J call. The CDR3 runs to 15 residues. Per germline, CDR1 MGHDK and CDR2 SYGVNS.

The rearrangement links TRBV20-1 to TRBJ2-5, with TRBD2 identical over 7 bases. The germline V gene has CDR1 DFQATT and CDR2 SNEGSKA (reference sequence). This CDR3 region has 14 residues. With V trimmed by 3 bases and J by 0 bases, 4 bases remained unmatched. CDR3 amino acids: CSASFLADQETQYF. The CDR3 nucleotides are TGCAGTGCTAGTTTCCTAGCGGACCAAGAGACCCAGTACTTC.

This clonotype was seen at least ten times. The rearrangement joins TRBV7-2 to TRBJ2-4; D is unclear. The germline V and J ends were trimmed by 3 bases and 7 bases, with 10 bases remaining between them. Germline V gene lookup returns CDR1 SGHTA and CDR2 FQGNSA. CDR3 length: 13 amino acids. CDR3 sequence (DNA): TGTGCCAGCAGCTTTAATTTGGGCAACATTCAGTACTTC. Its protein is CASSFNLGNIQYF.

This CDR3 reads CASSSSWIFGYTF. The CDR3 DNA is TGTGCCAGCAGCTCCTCCTGGATCTTTGGCTACACCTTC. The chain uses TRBV28 and TRBJ1-2; the D is unclear. The ends were cut back, 6 bases at V and 7 bases at J, with 15 bases in the middle. The CDR3 covers 13 residues. Germline V gene sequence: CDR1 MDHEN, CDR2 SYDVKM.

Comment on this clonotype: One end of the junction fails to match germline, which may point to a read error. This chain uses TRBV7-2 with TRBJ2-5; D remains ambiguous. The CDR3 contains 15 residues. The germline gives CDR1 SGHTA, CDR2 FQGNSA. The CDR3 sequence is CASMARALGSETQYF. The CDR3, as DNA: TGTGCCAGCATGGCCCGGGCTCTGGGTTCGGAGACCCAATACTTC. The full variable domain, rest sourced from reference TRBV7-2 and TRBJ2-5, is GAGVSQSPSNKVTEKGKDVELRCDPISGHTALYWYRQSLGQGLEFLIYFQGNSAPDKSGLPSDRFSAERTGGSVSTLTIQRTQQEDSAVYLCASMARALGSETQYFGPGTRLLVL.

The rearrangement links TRBV4-3 to TRBJ1-1, with 9 bases identical to TRBD1. Germline loops: CDR1 LGHNA, CDR2 YSLEER. The CDR3 is 18 amino acids. V lost 4 bases, J lost 0 bases, and 12 bases stayed unmatched. CDR3 sequence (DNA): TGCGCCAGCAGCCCCTCGGGACAGGGTGGGGGGATGAACACTGAAGCTTTCTTT. As protein: CASSPSGQGGGMNTEAFF.

This clonotype was found a few times. The rearrangement links TRBV20-1 to TRBJ1-2, with D unclear. There are 11 residues in the CDR3. V was clipped by 2 bases and J by 7 bases, with 8 bases between them. CDR1 DFQATT and CDR2 SNEGSKA come from the germline V gene (reference sequence). In DNA, the CDR3 is TGCAGTGCTAGAATCCCGGGTGGCTACACCTTC. As protein: CSARIPGGYTF.

V gene TRBV11-3 combines with J gene TRBJ1-1; 8 positions match TRBD1. Germline CDR1 and CDR2: SGHNT and YENEEA. The junction had 3 bases not matched to a gene; V was cut back by 2 bases and J by 4 bases. The CDR3 is 14 amino acids. The CDR3 reads CASSLTGGATEAFF. CDR3 nucleotide sequence: TGTGCCAGCAGCTTAACAGGGGGAGCCACTGAAGCTTTCTTT.

V and J are TRBV2 and TRBJ2-5, with TRBD2 as a possible D gene (6 bases). With the DNA end fitting TRBJ2-7 better, the J assignment may be wrong. The CDR3 extends over 13 amino acids. Germline CDR1 reads SNHLY; CDR2 reads FYNNEI. The CDR3 DNA reads TGTGCCAGCAGTCGTAGCGGCTACTACGAGCAGTACTTC. It encodes CASSRSGYYEQYF.

This chain uses TRBV10-3 with TRBJ2-7; the D gene is possibly TRBD1 (6 bases). The CDR3 length is 14 residues. The germline V gene encodes CDR1 ENHRY and CDR2 SYGVKD. The V end was cut by 4 bases, the J end by 0 bases, with 10 bases between. DNA for the CDR3: TGTGCCATCAGTGTTACAGGGAGCTCCTACGAGCAGTACTTC. Translated, it gives CAISVTGSSYEQYF.

This clonotype was seen only a few times. The V gene is TRBV7-9, the J gene TRBJ1-5; D unresolved. Germline V lookup: CDR1 SEHNR, CDR2 FQNEAQ (reference sequence). Trimming shortened V by 5 bases and J by 0 bases, and 11 bases separated the two germline ends. CDR3 size: 15 residues. The CDR3, as DNA: TGTGCCAGCAGCCAAGTGGGATCTAGCAATCAGCCCCAGCATTTT. Translation gives CASSQVGSSNQPQHF.

This clonotype came up once. This chain joins TRBV12-3 or TRBV12-4 and TRBJ1-2; TRBD1 might be the D (6 bases). The CDR3 runs 15 residues. Trimming cost V 5 bases and J 0 bases, with 13 bases left between them. CDR3 sequence (DNA): TGTGCCAGCAGTGTGGGGGGCGCAGCTAACTATGGCTACACCTTC. Its protein is CASSVGGAANYGYTF.

This sequence joins TRBV4-3 and TRBJ2-7; TRBD1 matches 8 bases. J was trimmed by 1 base and V by 2 bases; bases with no gene match: 4. CDR1 LGHNA and CDR2 YSLEER come from the germline V gene. This CDR3 comprises 15 residues. Written as DNA, the CDR3 is TGCGCCAGCAGCCAACGCAGGGGGCAGTCCTACGAGCAGTACTTC. This gives the protein CASSQRRGQSYEQYF.

This clonotype was seen a handful of times. The gene calls are TRBV7-2 and TRBJ2-7; possibly TRBD2 for D (6 bases). Germline CDR1 reads SGHTA; CDR2 reads FQGNSA. V shed 6 bases and J shed 0 bases, with 12 bases lying between them. There are 14 residues in the CDR3. CDR3: CASRPGLGSYEQYF. The CDR3 region has the DNA TGTGCCAGCAGGCCGGGACTGGGCTCCTACGAGCAGTACTTC.

This chain links TRBV10-3 with TRBJ2-5; maybe TRBD2 (5 bases). The J call could be wrong; TRBJ2-1 is a better fit for the DNA end. This CDR3 contains 16 residues. In germline, CDR1 is ENHRY, CDR2 SYGVKD. CDR3 nucleotides: TGTGCCATCAAAGAGGGCCTTCGAATGGCTTACAATGAGCAGTTCTTC. This gives the protein CAIKEGLRMAYNEQFF.

Worth noting for this clonotype: A read error is possible here, since a much larger clone lies one base away. The chain recombines TRBV7-9 with TRBJ1-6, with no clear D. The germline V and J ends were trimmed by 1 base and 10 bases, with 8 bases remaining between them. Looked up from germline, CDR1 is SEHNR and CDR2 is FQNEAQ (reference sequence). The CDR3 covers 13 residues. For the CDR3, the DNA is TGTGCCAGCAGCTTAGATGGGAAGTCACCCCTCCACTTT. Amino acid sequence: CASSLDGKSPLHF.